Presented here are 14 T cell receptor beta chains from one specimen sequenced in a study of cytomegalovirus exposure and HLA in healthy donors. A multiplex PCR was run with 60 Vbeta primers and 13 Jbeta primers. Profiled with immunoSEQ multiplex PCR; TCRdb holds only in-frame clones, not every one. This table holds under 200,000 clones, about 80% found once. Material: PBMCs. The receptors come from a woman aged 45 to 65 in good health and CMV-seronegative.

V is TRBV19 and J is TRBJ2-3, with 8 bases fitting TRBD1. V shed 4 bases and J 0 bases; nucleotides not matched to a gene: 6. The CDR3 is made up of 16 amino acids. Germline assignment: CDR1 LNHDA and CDR2 SQIVND (reference sequence). CDR3 protein: CASSTQGVTSTDTQYF. The CDR3 DNA reads as TGTGCCAGTAGTACACAGGGGGTTACTAGCACAGATACGCAGTATTTT.

This CDR3 is CASSGALDHEQYF. The CDR3 region has the DNA TGTGCCAGCAGCGGGGCCCTGGACCACGAGCAGTACTTC. V and J are TRBV11-3 and TRBJ2-7; the D gene is possibly TRBD1 (5 bases). Germline CDR1 is SGHNT and CDR2 is YENEEA. The CDR3 sequence is 13 residues long. V lost 5 bases and J 5 bases, leaving 13 bases between the germline ends.

The chain combines TRBV28 with TRBJ2-5, with TRBD2 as a possible D gene (6 bases). This CDR3 is 14 amino acids long. Germline V CDR1 and CDR2: MDHEN, SYDVKM. V dropped 6 bases and J dropped 2 bases, with 13 bases sitting between them. CDR3 bases: TGTGCCAGCAGGGCGGGAACGGGTCAAGAGACCCAGTACTTC. It is translated as CASRAGTGQETQYF.

V usage is TRBV9 and J usage is TRBJ2-5; 13 nucleotides match TRBD2. Trimming removed 2 bases from V and 3 bases from J; junction bases left unmatched: 4. Germline V lookup: CDR1 SGDLS, CDR2 YYNGEE. The length of the CDR3 is 16 residues. CDR3 coding DNA: TGTGCCAGCAGCGTCGGACTAGCGGGAGTTAAAGAGACCCAGTACTTC. Protein product: CASSVGLAGVKETQYF.

The V call is TRBV28, the J call TRBJ1-4, with TRBD1 matching 8 bases. The V gene's germline CDR1 is MDHEN and CDR2 SYDVKM. The CDR3 runs to 15 residues. The junction had 6 bases not matched to a gene; V was cut back by 4 bases and J by 5 bases. CDR3 DNA: TGTGCCAGCAGTTGGGGACAGGATGTGAATGAAAAACTGTTTTTT. Its translation is CASSWGQDVNEKLFF.

V usage is TRBV4-3 and J usage is TRBJ2-7; perhaps TRBD2 as D (6 bases). CDR1 is LGHNA, CDR2 YSLEER, per germline. V lost 5 bases to trimming and J lost 2 bases, with 13 bases between them. The CDR3 is 14 residues long. CDR3 sequence: CASSSVSGAYEQYF. In DNA form, the CDR3 reads TGCGCCAGCAGCTCTGTTAGCGGAGCCTACGAGCAGTACTTC.

This chain links TRBV29-1 with TRBJ1-2; 12 bases align to TRBD1. The CDR3 length is 13 residues. The J segment lost 4 bases and the V segment lost 4 bases, leaving 1 base of the junction unmatched. Germline values: CDR1 SQVTM, CDR2 ANQGSEA. CDR3 sequence: CSVGDRGPYGYTF. The DNA of the CDR3 is TGCAGCGTTGGGGACAGGGGGCCCTATGGCTACACCTTC. Looking up the rest from reference TRBV29-1 and TRBJ1-2 gives the full variable domain: SAVISQKPSRDICQRGTSLTIQCQVDSQVTMMFWYRQQPGQSLTLIATANQGSEATYESGFVIDKFPISRPNLTFSTLTVSNMSPEDSSIYLCSVGDRGPYGYTFGSGTRLTVV.

The chain uses TRBV5-1 and TRBJ2-7; TRBD2 matches 9 bases. After removal of 0 bases from V and 2 bases from J, the junction contained 3 bases not matched to a gene. CDR3 size: 15 residues. Per the germline V gene, CDR1 is SGHRS and CDR2 is YFSETQ. The CDR3 DNA is TGCGCCAGCAGCTTGGAGGTAGCGGGGGCCTACGAGCAGTACTTC. Translating gives CASSLEVAGAYEQYF. Full variable domain (remainder filled in from reference TRBV5-1 and TRBJ2-7): KAGVTQTPRYLIKTRGQQVTLSCSPISGHRSVSWYQQTPGQGLQFLFEYFSETQRNKGNFPGRFSGRQFSNSRSEMNVSTLELGDSALYLCASSLEVAGAYEQYFGPGTRLTVT.

The chain joins TRBV29-1 to TRBJ2-1; 7 positions match TRBD2. The CDR3 extends over 14 amino acids. The V gene end was trimmed by 4 bases and the J gene end by 3 bases; junction bases not matched to a gene: 6. Germline CDR1 reads SQVTM; CDR2 reads ANQGSEA. This CDR3 is CSVGSWEGYNEQFF. CDR3 coding DNA: TGCAGCGTTGGATCGTGGGAGGGCTACAATGAGCAGTTCTTC.

The count of this clone is one. V gene TRBV19 combines with J gene TRBJ2-5; D perhaps matches TRBD1 (5 bases). The CDR3 covers 12 residues. Per the germline V gene, CDR1 is LNHDA and CDR2 is SQIVND (reference sequence). Trimming took off 10 bases at V and 5 bases at J, with 14 bases between the two ends. The CDR3 coding sequence is TGTGCCACCAGGGATCCGGCGGAGACCCAGTACTTC. It encodes CATRDPAETQYF.

V gene TRBV28 combines with J gene TRBJ2-5, with D possibly being TRBD1 (6 bases). In germline, CDR1 is MDHEN, CDR2 SYDVKM. CDR3 length equals 13 residues. V lost 5 bases and J 5 bases, leaving 12 bases between the germline ends. The CDR3 is CASSPQGVETQYF. CDR3 in DNA: TGTGCCAGCAGTCCACAGGGTGTGGAGACCCAGTACTTC.

The rearrangement uses TRBV7-2 and TRBJ1-1; 8 bases are a match to TRBD1. Germline V gives CDR1 SGHTA, CDR2 FQGNSA. Trimming took 2 bases from V and 5 from J; bases not matched to a gene: 7. The CDR3 consists of 15 residues. The CDR3 spells CASSLSQGAVTEAFF. Here the CDR3 DNA reads TGTGCCAGCAGCTTAAGCCAGGGGGCGGTGACTGAAGCTTTCTTT.

This clone has more than one count but fewer than ten. The chain joins TRBV5-1 to TRBJ1-1; 7 bases match TRBD1. The CDR3 is made up of 16 amino acids. V was pared by 4 bases and J by 1 base, with 10 bases of the junction left unmatched. CDR1 is SGHRS, CDR2 YFSETQ, per germline. The CDR3 region has the DNA TGCGCCAGCAGCAACCGACAGGGAGGTGGGAACACTGAAGCTTTCTTT. Encoded protein: CASSNRQGGGNTEAFF.

In its sample, this clone was seen once. The chain couples TRBV5-4 to TRBJ1-3; 9 bases agree with TRBD1. There are 16 residues in the CDR3. Germline V CDR1 and CDR2: SGHNT, YYREEE (reference sequence). V lost 4 bases to trimming and J lost 6 bases; unmatched junction nucleotides: 11. CDR3 protein: CASSSDRGRSENTIYF. CDR3 sequence (DNA): TGTGCCAGCAGCAGCGACAGGGGGAGATCAGAAAACACCATATATTTT.